This TCR beta chain was sequenced during a study of blood T cell repertoires in COVID-19. The CDR3 has 14 amino acids. V dropped 3 bases and J dropped 4; count of bases not matched to a gene: 1. Germline V lookup: CDR1 MGHDK, CDR2 SYGVNS. The table came from immunoSEQ multiplex PCR; TCRdb's copy has only in-frame clones and leaves some out. Here the sample spans some 210,000 clones, 80% to 85% being singletons. Sequencing was carried out using peripheral blood. This chain connects TRBV25-1 to TRBJ2-4; 9 bases agree with TRBD1. The receptor comes from a human donor in a cohort sampled during active COVID-19. The CDR3 reads CASSETGGKNIQYF. DNA for the CDR3: TGTGCCAGCAGTGAGACAGGGGGTAAAAACATTCAGTACTTC.